This TCR beta chain came from a study of PD-1 blockade in classical Hodgkin lymphoma. Whole-study results and caveats: There remain no defined causes for the repertoire differences, which possibly reflect disease activity or prior therapy. TCR diversity at baseline was reported to be reduced in newly diagnosed patients relative to healthy donors.

This clone has more than one count but fewer than ten. Its antigen is unidentified. The time point denotes: newly diagnosed, previously untreated cHL patient sample. It was PBMCs in newly diagnosed, untreated classical Hodgkin lymphoma that served as comparison. Only in-frame clones appear in the TCRdb table, and some are missing; sequencing was by immunoSEQ multiplex PCR. Among under 80,000 clones listed, about 93% were seen once. Germline V lookup: CDR1 KGHSH, CDR2 LQKENI. The CDR3 is 13 amino acids. V gave up 4 bases and J gave up 5 bases, with 11 bases separating them. This TCR was recovered from a human donor with classical Hodgkin lymphoma. The sample taken for sequencing was peripheral blood mononuclear cells (PBMCs). The rearrangement uses TRBV18 and TRBJ1-2, with a tentative D call TRBD1 (6 bases). The CDR3 sequence is CASSLDSDYGYTF. The CDR3 coding sequence is TGTGCCAGCTCACTGGACAGCGATTATGGCTACACCTTC.